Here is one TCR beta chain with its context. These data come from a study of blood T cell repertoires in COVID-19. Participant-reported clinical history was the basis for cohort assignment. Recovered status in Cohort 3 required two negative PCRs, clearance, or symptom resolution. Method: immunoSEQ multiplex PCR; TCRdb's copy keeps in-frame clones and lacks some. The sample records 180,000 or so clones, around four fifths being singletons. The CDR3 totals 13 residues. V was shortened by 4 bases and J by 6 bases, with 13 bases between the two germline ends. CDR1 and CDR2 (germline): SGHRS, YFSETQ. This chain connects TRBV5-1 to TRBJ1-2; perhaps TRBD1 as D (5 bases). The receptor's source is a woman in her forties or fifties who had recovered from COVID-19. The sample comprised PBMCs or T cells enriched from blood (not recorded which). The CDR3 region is CASSGTGRNGYTF. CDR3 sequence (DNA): TGCGCCAGCAGCGGGACGGGGAGGAATGGCTACACCTTC.